Given below is one TCR beta chain in context. The data derive from a study of identifying expanded T cells in peripheral blood. Repertoires were generated with immunoSEQ multiplex PCR, while TCRdb's copy carries only in-frame clones and drops some. Altogether around 91,000 clones are present, around 88% being singletons, with the ten largest covering around 4.1%. Healthy donors had no documented immune events, such as infections, while sampled. Germline values: CDR1 MNHEY, CDR2 SMNVEV (reference sequence). The CDR3 extends over 16 amino acids. The V segment lost 4 bases and the J segment 4 bases; nucleotides outside the gene matches: 10.

This clonotype was sampled from a person aged 18 to 75 in good health. The chain uses TRBV27 and TRBJ2-1; 7 bases line up with TRBD2. The sequencing sample was made of blood. The DNA for the CDR3 is TGTGCCAGCAGTTCCCTCATTGGGGGGGGATACAATGAGCAGTTCTTC. Protein: CASSSLIGGGYNEQFF.